One and the same sample provided the 11 T cell receptor beta chains below, sequenced in a study of blood T cell repertoires in COVID-19. Method: immunoSEQ multiplex PCR; TCRdb's copy keeps in-frame clones and lacks some. In the table there are some 140,000 clones, over 80% of which are singletons. The sample comprised peripheral blood. The receptors were gathered from a man aged 50 or older with active COVID-19.

The genes are TRBV27 and TRBJ2-7, with 11 bases matching TRBD2. CDR3 size: 16 residues. The V gene end was trimmed by 5 bases and the J gene end by 6 bases; junction bases not matched to a gene: 12. Germline V CDR1 and CDR2: MNHEY, SMNVEV (reference sequence). The chain's CDR3 is CASSPWGPSGGPEQYF. In nucleotides, the CDR3 is TGTGCCAGCAGTCCCTGGGGGCCTAGCGGGGGGCCCGAGCAGTACTTC.

The chain has TRBV7-7 and TRBJ2-2; D might be TRBD1 (7 bases). The germline V and J ends were trimmed by 5 bases and 1 base, with 14 bases remaining between them. This CDR3 is 16 amino acids long. The germline V gene has CDR1 SSHAT and CDR2 FNYEAQ (reference sequence). CDR3 protein: CASSQRQGGNTGELFF. The CDR3 coding sequence is TGTGCCAGCAGCCAAAGACAGGGAGGGAACACCGGGGAGCTGTTTTTT.

This chain uses TRBV5-4 with TRBJ2-7; 8 nucleotides line up with TRBD2. Germline trimming cut 0 bases from V and 3 bases from J; bases unmatched to any gene: 5. Germline V lookup: CDR1 SGHNT, CDR2 YYREEE (reference sequence). CDR3 size: 15 residues. The CDR3, as DNA: TGTGCCAGCAGCTTGGTCGGGGGGGAACTCTACGAGCAGTACTTC. It translates to CASSLVGGELYEQYF.

The chain has TRBV3-1 (or the pseudogene TRBV3-2) and TRBJ2-3, with TRBD2 matching over 10 bases. The CDR3 length is 14 residues. CDR1 LGHDT and CDR2 YNNKEL come from the germline V gene (reference sequence). The V gene end was trimmed by 6 bases and the J gene end by 6 bases; junction bases not matched to a gene: 6. The chain's CDR3 is CASRERGGRDTQYF. CDR3 coding DNA: TGTGCCAGCAGGGAGCGGGGGGGGAGGGATACGCAGTATTTT.

The chain links TRBV3-1 (or the pseudogene TRBV3-2) to TRBJ1-1; a weak D match, TRBD1 (6 bases). CDR1 LGHDT and CDR2 YNNKEL come from the germline V gene (reference sequence). The CDR3 consists of 16 residues. V was clipped by 1 base and J by 1 base, with 13 bases between them. CDR3 protein: CASSQVTGWRNTEAFF. In nucleotides, the CDR3 is TGTGCCAGCAGCCAAGTTACAGGGTGGAGGAACACTGAAGCTTTCTTT.

V is TRBV9 and J is TRBJ2-1, with 8 nucleotides matching TRBD2. The CDR3 loop spans 18 amino acids. Germline CDR1 is SGDLS and CDR2 is YYNGEE. V was clipped by 4 bases and J by 2 bases; unmatched bases: 14. The DNA for the CDR3 is TGTGCCAGCAGCCTCGGAATCGGGGGGGCCGAGCCCTACAATGAGCAGTTCTTC. Protein product: CASSLGIGGAEPYNEQFF.

J is TRBJ2-1 and V is TRBV19, with 9 nucleotides matching TRBD1. The germline CDR1 and CDR2 sequences are LNHDA and SQIVND (reference sequence). V gave up 9 bases and J gave up 6 bases; unmatched junction bases: 12. The CDR3 runs to 15 residues. The DNA of the CDR3 is TGTGCCAGCTCCGGGACAGGGTCACCAGGCAATGAGCAGTTCTTC. This sequence encodes CASSGTGSPGNEQFF.

This clone was picked up a small number of times. CDR3: CASEPEGNTIYF. The CDR3 DNA sequence: TGTGCCAGCGAACCCGAGGGAAACACCATATATTTT. This chain connects TRBV12-3 or TRBV12-4 to TRBJ1-3, with D unclear. Trimming removed 8 bases from V and 4 bases from J, with 9 bases in between. The CDR3 runs 12 residues.

The rearrangement joins TRBV7-9 to TRBJ2-1; TRBD1 matches at 8 bases. This CDR3 has 17 amino acids. J gave up 10 bases and V 2 bases, and 16 bases lay outside the gene matches. The V gene's germline CDR1 is SEHNR and CDR2 FQNEAQ (reference sequence). This chain's CDR3 is CASSLYSGGAKPGEQFF. CDR3 sequence (DNA): TGTGCCAGCAGCTTATATTCAGGGGGCGCCAAACCAGGGGAGCAGTTCTTC.

CDR3 amino acids: CASSPYRAHTDTQYF. CDR3 in DNA: TGTGCCAGCAGCCCTTACAGGGCGCACACAGATACGCAGTATTTT. V is TRBV27 and J is TRBJ2-3, with D possibly being TRBD1 (6 bases). The CDR3 has 15 residues. Germline V CDR1 and CDR2: MNHEY, SMNVEV (reference sequence). V lost 6 bases, J lost 2 bases, and 15 bases lay in between.

The chain employs TRBV12-3 or TRBV12-4 and TRBJ1-1; 8 bases line up with TRBD1. V was clipped by 3 bases and J by 7 bases; unmatched bases: 4. The CDR3 sequence is 13 residues long. In nucleotides, the CDR3 is TGTGCCAGCAGTTTCTCGACAGGGGTTGAAGCTTTCTTT. It encodes CASSFSTGVEAFF.